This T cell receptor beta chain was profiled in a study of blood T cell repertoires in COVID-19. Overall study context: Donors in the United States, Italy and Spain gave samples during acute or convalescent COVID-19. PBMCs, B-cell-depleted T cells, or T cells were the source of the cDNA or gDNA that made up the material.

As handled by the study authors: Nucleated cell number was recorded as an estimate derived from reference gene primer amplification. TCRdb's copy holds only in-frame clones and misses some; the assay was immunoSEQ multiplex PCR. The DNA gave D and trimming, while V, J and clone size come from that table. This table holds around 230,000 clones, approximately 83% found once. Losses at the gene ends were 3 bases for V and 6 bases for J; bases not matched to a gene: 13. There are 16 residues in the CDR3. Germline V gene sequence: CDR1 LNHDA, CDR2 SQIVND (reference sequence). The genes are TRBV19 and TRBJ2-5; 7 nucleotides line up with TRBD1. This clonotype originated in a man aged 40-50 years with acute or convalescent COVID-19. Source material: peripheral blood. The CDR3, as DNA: TGTGCCAGTAGTATCAGTGGTGGCCAGGGGGTAAAGACCCAGTACTTC. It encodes CASSISGGQGVKTQYF.